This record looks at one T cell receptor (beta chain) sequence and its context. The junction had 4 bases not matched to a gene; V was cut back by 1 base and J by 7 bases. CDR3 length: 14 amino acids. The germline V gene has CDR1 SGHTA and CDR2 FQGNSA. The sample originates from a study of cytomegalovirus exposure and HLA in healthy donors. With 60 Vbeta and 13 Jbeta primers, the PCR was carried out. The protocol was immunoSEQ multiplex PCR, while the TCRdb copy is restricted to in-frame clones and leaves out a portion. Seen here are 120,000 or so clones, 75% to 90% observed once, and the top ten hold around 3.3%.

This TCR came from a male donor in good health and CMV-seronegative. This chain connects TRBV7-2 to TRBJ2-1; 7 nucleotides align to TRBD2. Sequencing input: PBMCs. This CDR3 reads CASSLVGGPNEQFF. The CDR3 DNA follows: TGTGCCAGCAGCTTAGTGGGAGGGCCTAATGAGCAGTTCTTC.